This T cell receptor beta chain comes out of a study of graft-versus-host responses after intestinal transplantation. On the study more broadly: The transplants performed in recipients were multivisceral, liver-intestinal, or isolated intestinal. All recipients got anti-thymocyte globulin induction, then tacrolimus and steroids for approximately 3 years. Study-level findings and limits: Allograft graft-versus-host to host-versus-graft clonal ratios ran high in patients with graft-donor T cell macrochimerism. Levels of circulating GvH clones at their peak were associated with early post-transplant HvG declines.

Sequenced by immunoSEQ multiplex PCR; TCRdb stores in-frame clones only, minus some. The sample shows roughly 120,000 clones, just over 90% of them seen only once. On this clone itself: Its specificity is unknown.

The ends were cut back, 5 bases at V and 4 bases at J, with 11 bases in the middle. Germline values: CDR1 SEHNR, CDR2 FQNEAQ (reference sequence). The CDR3 spans 13 residues. The genes are TRBV7-9 and TRBJ1-2, with D perhaps TRBD1 (5 bases). The sequence was obtained from a human donor who was the organ donor for an intestinal transplant. The material was unstimulated CD4+ T cells sorted from spleen or lymph node cells, obtained before transplant. In DNA, the CDR3 is TGTGCCAGCAGCGTAACGCAGGGCTATGGCTACACCTTC. Protein sequence: CASSVTQGYGYTF. Full variable domain (outside the CDR3, taken from reference TRBV7-9 and TRBJ1-2): DTGVSQNPRHKITKRGQNVTFRCDPISEHNRLYWYRQTLGQGPEFLTYFQNEAQLEKSRLLSDRFSAERPKGSFSTLEIQRTEQGDSAMYLCASSVTQGYGYTFGSGTRLTVV.